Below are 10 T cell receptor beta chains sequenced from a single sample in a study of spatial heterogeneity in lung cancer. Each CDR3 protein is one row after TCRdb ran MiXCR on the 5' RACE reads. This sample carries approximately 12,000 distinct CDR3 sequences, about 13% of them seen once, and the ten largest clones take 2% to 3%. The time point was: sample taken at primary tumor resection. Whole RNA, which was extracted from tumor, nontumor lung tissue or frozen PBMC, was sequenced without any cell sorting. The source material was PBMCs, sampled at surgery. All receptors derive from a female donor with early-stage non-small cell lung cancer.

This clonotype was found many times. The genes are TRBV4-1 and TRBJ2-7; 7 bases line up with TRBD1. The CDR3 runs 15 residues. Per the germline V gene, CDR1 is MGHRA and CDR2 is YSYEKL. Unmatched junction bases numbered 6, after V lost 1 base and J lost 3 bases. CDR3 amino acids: CASSQGSAGGYEQYF. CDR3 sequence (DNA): TGCGCCAGCAGCCAAGGGTCGGCAGGGGGCTACGAGCAGTACTTC.

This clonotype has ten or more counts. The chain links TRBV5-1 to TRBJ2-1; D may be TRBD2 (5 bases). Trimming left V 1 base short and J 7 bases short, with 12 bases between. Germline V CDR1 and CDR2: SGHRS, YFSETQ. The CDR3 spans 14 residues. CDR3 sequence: CASSLSVPGNEQFF. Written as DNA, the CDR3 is TGCGCCAGCAGCTTGAGTGTACCGGGGAATGAGCAGTTCTTC.

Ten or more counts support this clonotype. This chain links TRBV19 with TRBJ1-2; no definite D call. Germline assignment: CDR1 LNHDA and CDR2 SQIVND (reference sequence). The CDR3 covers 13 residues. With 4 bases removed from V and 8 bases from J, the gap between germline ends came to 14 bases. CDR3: CASSTPRAQGYTF. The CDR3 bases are TGTGCCAGTAGTACGCCCCGAGCTCAAGGCTACACCTTC.

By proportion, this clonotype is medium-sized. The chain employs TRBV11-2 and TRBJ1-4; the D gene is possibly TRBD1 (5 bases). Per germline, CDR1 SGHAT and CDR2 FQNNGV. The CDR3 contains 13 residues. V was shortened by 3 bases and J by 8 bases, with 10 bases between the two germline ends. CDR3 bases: TGTGCCAGCAGCTTCAGGGTGGGGGAAAAACTGTTTTTT. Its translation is CASSFRVGEKLFF. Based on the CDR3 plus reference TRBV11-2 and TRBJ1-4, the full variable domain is EAGVAQSPRYKIIEKRQSVAFWCNPISGHATLYWYQQILGQGPKLLIQFQNNGVVDDSQLPKDRFSAERLKGVDSTLKIQPAKLEDSAVYLCASSFRVGEKLFFGSGTQLSVL.

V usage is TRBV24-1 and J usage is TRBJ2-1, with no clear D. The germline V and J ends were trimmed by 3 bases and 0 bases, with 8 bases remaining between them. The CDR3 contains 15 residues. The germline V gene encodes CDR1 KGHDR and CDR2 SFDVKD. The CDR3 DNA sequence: TGTGCCACCAGTGATCCGCATAGCTCCTACAATGAGCAGTTCTTC. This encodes CATSDPHSSYNEQFF.

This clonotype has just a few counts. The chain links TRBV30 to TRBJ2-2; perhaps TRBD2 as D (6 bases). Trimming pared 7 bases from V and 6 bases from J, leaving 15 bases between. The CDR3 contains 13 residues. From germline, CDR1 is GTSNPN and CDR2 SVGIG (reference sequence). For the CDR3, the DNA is TGTGCCTCCCCCGGGACTGGCTCCGGGGAGCTGTTTTTT. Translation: CASPGTGSGELFF.

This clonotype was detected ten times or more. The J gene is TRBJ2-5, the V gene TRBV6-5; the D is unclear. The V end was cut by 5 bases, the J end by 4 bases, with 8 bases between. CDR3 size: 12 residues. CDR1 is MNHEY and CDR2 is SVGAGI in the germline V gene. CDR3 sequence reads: CASSEWGETQYF. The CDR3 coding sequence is TGTGCCAGCAGTGAGTGGGGAGAGACCCAGTACTTC.

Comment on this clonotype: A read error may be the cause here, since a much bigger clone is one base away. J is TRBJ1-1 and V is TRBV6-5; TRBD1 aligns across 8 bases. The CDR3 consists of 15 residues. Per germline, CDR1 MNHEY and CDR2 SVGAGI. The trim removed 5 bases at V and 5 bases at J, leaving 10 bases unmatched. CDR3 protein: CASSSSGQGGTEAFF. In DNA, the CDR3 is TGTGCCAGCAGTAGTAGTGGACAGGGTGGTACTGAAGCTTTCTTT.

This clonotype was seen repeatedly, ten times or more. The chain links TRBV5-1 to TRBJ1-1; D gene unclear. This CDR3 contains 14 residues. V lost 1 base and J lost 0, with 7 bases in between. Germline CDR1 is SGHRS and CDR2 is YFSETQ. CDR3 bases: TGCGCCAGCAGCTTGACCTACCTGAACACTGAAGCTTTCTTT. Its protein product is CASSLTYLNTEAFF.

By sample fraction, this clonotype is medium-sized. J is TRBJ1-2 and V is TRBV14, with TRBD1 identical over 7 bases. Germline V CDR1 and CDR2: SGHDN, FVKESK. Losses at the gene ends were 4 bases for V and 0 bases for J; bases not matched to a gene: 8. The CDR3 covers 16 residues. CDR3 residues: CASSRLDRDSNYGYTF. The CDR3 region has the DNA TGTGCCAGCAGCCGACTTGACAGGGATTCTAACTATGGCTACACCTTC.